Sequencing of this T cell receptor beta chain was carried out in a study of regulatory T cells in long-lasting Graves disease. A word on this clonotype: The target antigen is unknown.

Building of the TCR beta libraries involved iRepertoire HTBI primers and Arm-PCR of CDR3 regions. From the multiplex PCR reads, TCRdb called clonotypes with MiXCR, one entry per CDR3 protein. The data contain some 400,000 distinct CDR3 sequences, just under 15% of them singletons. Trimming took 0 bases from V and 0 from J, leaving 16 bases between them. Looked up from germline, CDR1 is SGDLS and CDR2 is YYNGEE. The CDR3 has 18 amino acids. Whole-study results and caveats: Those with persistent disease had in common more public clonotypes (about 2,700) than new patients (more than 900).

Time point noted: newly diagnosed GD, antithyroid drugs for less than 3 months. Isolated PBMC RNA provided the starting material for the TCR library. Staff took approximately 10 milliliters of peripheral blood and put it into EDTA tubes. This sample was shared with a second study, whose subject was T cells in Graves' hyperthyroidism and ophthalmopathy.

The sequenced sample was peripheral blood mononuclear cells (PBMCs), obtained at new diagnosis, from a patient treated with antithyroid drugs. The receptor was derived from a woman aged 25 to 39 with Graves disease. The chain joins TRBV9 to TRBJ2-4, with TRBD1 as a possible D gene (6 bases). CDR3 loop: CASSVEGGQVLAKNIQYF. CDR3 DNA: TGTGCCAGCAGCGTAGAAGGGGGACAAGTCTTAGCCAAAAACATTCAGTACTTC.